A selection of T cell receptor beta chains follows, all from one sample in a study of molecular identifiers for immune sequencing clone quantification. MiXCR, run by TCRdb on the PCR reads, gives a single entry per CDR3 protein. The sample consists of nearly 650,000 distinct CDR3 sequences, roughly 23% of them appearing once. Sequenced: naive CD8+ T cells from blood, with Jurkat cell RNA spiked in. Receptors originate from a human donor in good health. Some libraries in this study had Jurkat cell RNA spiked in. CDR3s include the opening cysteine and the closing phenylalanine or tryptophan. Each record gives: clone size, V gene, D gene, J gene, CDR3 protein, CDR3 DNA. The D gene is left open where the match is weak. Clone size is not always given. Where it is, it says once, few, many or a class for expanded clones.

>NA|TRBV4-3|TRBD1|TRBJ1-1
CASSQDRGLGSEAFF
TGCGCCAGCAGCCAAGACAGGGGGCTTGGGTCTGAAGCTTTCTTT
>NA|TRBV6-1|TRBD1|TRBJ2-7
CASSPLTGLSSYKQYF
TGTGCCAGCAGCCCCTTGACAGGGTTGAGCTCCTACAAGCAGTACTTC
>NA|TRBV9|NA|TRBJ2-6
CASSAPPNSGANVLTF
TGTGCCAGCAGCGCCCCGCCGAACTCTGGGGCCAACGTCCTGACTTTC
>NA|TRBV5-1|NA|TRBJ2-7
CASSLRNEQYF
TGCGCCAGCAGCTTAAGGAACGAGCAGTACTTC
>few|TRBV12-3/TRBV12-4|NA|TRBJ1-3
CAGSFSGVGNTIYF
TGTGCCGGCAGTTTTTCCGGGGTAGGAAACACCATATATTTT
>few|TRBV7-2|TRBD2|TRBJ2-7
CASGSGTSGRANEQYF
TGTGCCAGTGGATCCGGGACTAGCGGGAGGGCCAACGAGCAGTACTTC
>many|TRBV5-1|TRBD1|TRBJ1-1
CASSALTGVTEAFF
TGCGCCAGCAGCGCCCTGACAGGGGTCACTGAAGCTTTCTTT
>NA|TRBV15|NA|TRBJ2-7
CATSRGIGGTDYPYEQYF
TGTGCCACCAGCAGAGGCATCGGGGGGACAGACTACCCCTACGAGCAGTACTTC
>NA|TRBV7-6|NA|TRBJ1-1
CASSFRALTEAFF
TGTGCCAGCAGCTTCAGGGCGTTAACTGAAGCTTTCTTT
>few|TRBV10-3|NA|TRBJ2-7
CAIRDSSSYEQYF
TGTGCCATCAGGGACAGTTCTTCCTACGAGCAGTACTTC
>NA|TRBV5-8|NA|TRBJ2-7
CATRQVGSYEQYF
TGTGCCACCCGACAGGTTGGGTCCTACGAGCAGTACTTC
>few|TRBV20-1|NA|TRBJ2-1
CSAPLDPTPNEQFF
TGCAGTGCTCCCTTGGACCCGACGCCCAATGAGCAGTTCTTC
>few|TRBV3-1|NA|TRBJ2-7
CASSQQTRSYEQYF
TGTGCCAGCAGCCAACAGACAAGGAGCTACGAGCAGTACTTC
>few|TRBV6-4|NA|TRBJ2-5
CASSELAGETQYF
TGTGCCAGCAGTGAACTAGCTGGGGAGACCCAGTACTTC
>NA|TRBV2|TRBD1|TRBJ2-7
CASSSMDRDGSYEQYF
TGTGCCAGCAGTTCTATGGACAGGGATGGCTCCTACGAGCAGTACTTC
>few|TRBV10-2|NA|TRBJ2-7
CATINRTAYEQYF
TGCGCCACCATTAACCGAACCGCCTACGAGCAGTACTTC
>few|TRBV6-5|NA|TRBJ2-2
CASSYSGTGTNGELFF
TGTGCCAGCAGTTACTCGGGAACAGGGACGAACGGGGAGCTGTTTTTT
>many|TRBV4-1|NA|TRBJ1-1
CASSQEPAGGNEAFF
TGCGCCAGCAGCCAAGAGCCCGCTGGGGGCAATGAAGCTTTCTTT
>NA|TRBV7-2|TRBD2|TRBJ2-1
CASSLARTGRGDSYNEQFF
TGTGCCAGCAGCTTAGCGCGAACCGGGCGGGGGGACTCCTACAATGAGCAGTTCTTC
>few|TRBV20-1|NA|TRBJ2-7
CSARTGTTYEQYF
TGCAGTGCGAGAACTGGTACCACCTACGAGCAGTACTTC
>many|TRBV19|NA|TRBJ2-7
CASSPGTNYEQYF
TGTGCCAGTAGTCCCGGGACCAACTACGAGCAGTACTTC
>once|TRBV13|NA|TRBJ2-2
CASTGVENTGELFF
TGTGCCAGCACGGGGGTAGAGAACACCGGGGAGCTGTTTTTT
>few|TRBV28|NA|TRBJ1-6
CASSLNGFDNSPLHF
TGTGCCAGCAGTTTAAATGGGTTCGATAATTCACCCCTCCACTTT
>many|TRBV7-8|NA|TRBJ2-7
CASSLRGSGVVLYEQYF
TGTGCCAGCAGCTTAAGGGGTTCTGGGGTGGTTCTGTACGAGCAGTACTTC
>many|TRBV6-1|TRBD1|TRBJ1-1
CASSEFTGVEAFF
TGTGCCAGCAGTGAATTTACAGGGGTTGAAGCTTTCTTT
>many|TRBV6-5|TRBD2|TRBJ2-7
CASSYSTGLAAYEQYF
TGTGCCAGCAGTTACTCGACGGGACTAGCGGCCTACGAGCAGTACTTC
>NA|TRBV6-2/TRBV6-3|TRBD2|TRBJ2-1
CASSNALAAYNEQFF
TGTGCCAGCAGCAATGCACTAGCGGCCTACAATGAGCAGTTCTTC